The 14 T cell receptor beta chains below all came from one sample that was sequenced in a study of blood T cell repertoires in COVID-19. Only in-frame clones appear in the TCRdb table, and some are missing; sequencing was by immunoSEQ multiplex PCR. The table includes some 150,000 clones, roughly four fifths detected once. Source material: peripheral blood. The origin of the receptors is an elderly woman in a cohort sampled during active or convalescent COVID-19.

The gene calls are TRBV7-9 and TRBJ2-3; 12 positions match TRBD2. Germline V gives CDR1 SEHNR, CDR2 FQNEAQ (reference sequence). The CDR3 totals 16 residues. Trimming took 4 bases from V and 2 from J; bases not matched to a gene: 4. The CDR3 DNA reads TGTGCCAGCAGCTACGGACTAGCGGGGACCACAGATACGCAGTATTTT. Amino acids: CASSYGLAGTTDTQYF.

The chain has TRBV7-9 and TRBJ1-3; no firm D call. This CDR3 region has 14 residues. Germline V lookup: CDR1 SEHNR, CDR2 FQNEAQ (reference sequence). V was cut by 3 bases and J by 0 bases, with 6 bases left in between. For the CDR3, the DNA is TGTGCCAGCAGCTTCGGGATCTCTGGAAACACCATATATTTT. Protein: CASSFGISGNTIYF. The complete variable domain, with remaining parts taken from reference TRBV7-9 and TRBJ1-3, reads DTGVSQNPRHKITKRGQNVTFRCDPISEHNRLYWYRQTLGQGPEFLTYFQNEAQLEKSRLLSDRFSAERPKGSFSTLEIQRTEQGDSAMYLCASSFGISGNTIYFGEGSWLTVV.

The chain carries TRBV7-3 and TRBJ1-1, with D possibly matching TRBD1 (6 bases). The CDR3 is 13 amino acids. Deletions cut 6 bases from V and 3 bases from J, with 11 bases between. CDR1 and CDR2 from the germline V gene are SGHTA and FQGTGA. The CDR3 DNA reads as TGTGCCAGCAGGTCGGACAGTCACACTGAAGCTTTCTTT. It codes for CASRSDSHTEAFF.

V gene TRBV5-4 combines with J gene TRBJ2-7; TRBD2 matches 11 bases. This CDR3 spans 16 amino acids. Germline CDR1 SGHNT, CDR2 YYREEE (reference sequence). After removal of 4 bases from V and 7 bases from J, the junction contained 13 bases not matched to a gene. The CDR3 region has the DNA TGTGCCAGCAGCCCCTCCTTACTAGCGGGGGTACGGGAGCAGTACGTC. Translated, it gives CASSPSLLAGVREQYV.

The chain combines TRBV30 with TRBJ1-2, with a weak D call TRBD1 (6 bases). The CDR3 length is 13 residues. CDR1 and CDR2 from the germline V gene are GTSNPN and SVGIG (reference sequence). The ends were cut back, 0 bases at V and 8 bases at J, with 13 bases in the middle. CDR3 in DNA: TGTGCCTGGAGTGTACTGTCAGGGGACGGCTACACCTTC. This gives the protein CAWSVLSGDGYTF.

The chain is built from TRBV2 and TRBJ1-2; D remains unclear. CDR1 and CDR2 from the germline V gene are SNHLY and FYNNEI. The CDR3 is made up of 11 amino acids. V lost 6 bases and J 8 bases, leaving 10 bases between the germline ends. CDR3 residues: CASRRSLGYTF. DNA of the CDR3: TGTGCCAGCAGGAGATCCCTCGGCTACACCTTC.

V is TRBV11-2 and J is TRBJ1-2, with D maybe TRBD1 (6 bases). Germline V lookup: CDR1 SGHAT, CDR2 FQNNGV. The CDR3 runs 14 residues. V lost 5 bases to trimming and J lost 5 bases, with 15 bases between them. The CDR3 spells CASSIQGVGYGYTF. DNA of the CDR3: TGTGCCAGCAGCATACAGGGTGTAGGGTATGGCTACACCTTC.

The CDR3 DNA reads TGTGCCAGCAGCCGGACTAGCGGGGGAAATTCCTACGAGCAGTACGTC. Protein sequence: CASSRTSGGNSYEQYV. The genes are TRBV3-1 (or the pseudogene TRBV3-2) and TRBJ2-7; TRBD2 agrees at 13 bases. The germline V gene has CDR1 LGHDT and CDR2 YNNKEL (reference sequence). This CDR3 is 16 amino acids long. Trimming took 4 bases from V and 1 from J; bases not matched to a gene: 4.

This chain connects TRBV2 to TRBJ1-2; 7 positions agree with TRBD1. J lost 5 bases, V lost 4 bases, and 4 bases had no gene match. This CDR3 contains 13 residues. Germline assignment: CDR1 SNHLY and CDR2 FYNNEI. CDR3 residues: CASSGQGRYGYTF. CDR3 bases: TGTGCCAGCAGTGGACAGGGAAGGTATGGCTACACCTTC.

This sequence joins TRBV9 and TRBJ1-1, with 7 bases that match TRBD1. Germline loops: CDR1 SGDLS, CDR2 YYNGEE. Germline trimming cut 5 bases from V and 1 base from J; bases unmatched to any gene: 5. The CDR3 has 14 amino acids. The CDR3 loop reads CASRRRQGNTEAFF. The CDR3 bases are TGTGCCAGCAGGCGGAGACAGGGGAACACTGAAGCTTTCTTT.

V and J are TRBV6-5 and TRBJ1-1, with D possibly matching TRBD1 (6 bases). The germline V gene has CDR1 MNHEY and CDR2 SVGAGI. V was cut by 6 bases and J by 4 bases, with 9 bases left in between. The CDR3 sequence is 12 residues long. CDR3 loop: CASRNRVTEAFF. The DNA of the CDR3 is TGTGCCAGCAGAAACAGGGTCACTGAAGCTTTCTTT.

The rearrangement uses TRBV7-2 and TRBJ1-2; 9 positions agree with TRBD1. The length of the CDR3 is 14 residues. The germline V gene encodes CDR1 SGHTA and CDR2 FQGNSA. V was pared by 4 bases and J by 10 bases, with 10 bases of the junction left unmatched. The CDR3 reads CASSSRGQGGHYTF. The CDR3 bases are TGTGCCAGCAGCTCCCGGGGACAGGGAGGTCACTACACCTTC. The variable domain in full, with the rest retrieved from reference TRBV7-2 and TRBJ1-2, is GAGVSQSPSNKVTEKGKDVELRCDPISGHTALYWYRQSLGQGLEFLIYFQGNSAPDKSGLPSDRFSAERTGGSVSTLTIQRTQQEDSAVYLCASSSRGQGGHYTFGSGTRLTVV.

For the CDR3, the DNA is TGTGCCAGTATATCTTGGCAGAGGGGGACTGAAGCTTTCTTT. This gives the protein CASISWQRGTEAFF. J is TRBJ1-1 and V is TRBV19; a possible D gene is TRBD1 (6 bases). The germline V gene encodes CDR1 LNHDA and CDR2 SQIVND (reference sequence). This CDR3 comprises 14 residues. V was shortened by 7 bases and J by 5 bases, with 17 bases between the two germline ends.

V and J are TRBV6-5 and TRBJ2-2, with D perhaps TRBD1 (6 bases). Deletions cut 7 bases from V and 1 base from J, with 10 bases between. CDR1 and CDR2 from the germline V gene are MNHEY and SVGAGI. This CDR3 region has 14 residues. Here the CDR3 DNA reads TGTGCCAGCACTACAGGGCGGAACACCGGGGAGCTGTTTTTT. Its translation: CASTTGRNTGELFF.